This TCR delta chain was obtained from a study of gamma-delta chains in newborns, infants, children. Looking at the study overall: Innate gammadelta T cells reportedly expand polyclonally right after birth, driven by microbial exposure, per the title.

TCRdb re-called the reads using CATT. The table lists some 11,000 delta-chain clones, about 3.8% of them singletons. CDR3 length: 18 amino acids. The V gene's germline CDR1 is NSMFDY and CDR2 ISSIKDK. Trimming pared 0 bases from V and 0 bases from J, leaving 21 bases between. Turning to this clone: This specimen includes other DNA sequences encoding the same CDR3.

Sequencing input: blood. The sequence came from a child who was a newborn, infant or young child, either healthy, febrile or measles-vaccinated (not recorded which). V is TRAV29/DV5 and J is TRDJ1; weak D call: TRDD2 (5 bases). The CDR3 loop is CAASEGFLLRRYTDKLIF. The CDR3, as DNA: TGTGCAGCAAGCGAGGGGTTCCTGCTGCGGCGATACACCGATAAACTCATCTTT.